This TCR beta chain was found in a study of control samples from healthy donors and cancer patients (TCRdb year 2020). The CDR3 sequence holds 16 residues, the cysteine and phenylalanine included. Only the CDR3 DNA stays, 48 bases, in frame from base 1. From the germline V gene, CDR1 is SGDLS and CDR2 is YYNGEE. For this chain, trimming is 2 bases at the V end and 2 bases at the J end, and the number of junction bases without a gene match is 4. The library was produced with the immunoSEQ multiplex PCR assay. The clones in this table, taken by TCRdb from immuneACCESS, are in-frame only. Not every clone is retained; where verified, under half of the shortfall comes from an unresolved V gene, and the cause of the rest is unknown. Here the sample has around 31,000 clones; roughly 95% occur a single time. The top ten clones comprise 5% to 7.5% of the sample. A remark on this clone: Its specific antigen is unknown. No qualities accompany the bases; no much larger clone lies one base away.

This sequence originates from a man in his 60s in good health. Specimen: blood. The sequence joins TRBV9 to TRBJ2-5; TRBD2 fits 12 bases in the junction. The nucleotide sequence reads TGTGCCAGCAGCGTCGGAGGACTAGCGGGGCAAGAGACCCAGTACTTC. This translates into CASSVGGLAGQETQYF.